This TCR beta chain was sequenced in a study of control samples from healthy donors and cancer patients. The repertoire was sequenced with immunoSEQ multiplex PCR; TCRdb's copy has only in-frame clones and lacks some. The data contain approximately 97,000 clones, roughly 92% of them singletons. Sequencing used blood. The clonotype comes from a human donor in good health. The donor label of this sample is uncertain.

Written as DNA, the CDR3 is TGTGCCACCAGCAGAGCCGATGGAGCCTACAATGAGCAGTTCTTC. This codes for CATSRADGAYNEQFF. The chain links TRBV15 to TRBJ2-1; no clear D gene. Trimming cost V 1 base and J 2 bases, with 9 bases left between them. The CDR3 spans 15 residues. CDR1 and CDR2 (germline): LNHNV, YYDKDF (reference sequence).